This TCR beta chain came from a study of blood T cell repertoires in COVID-19. Generated by immunoSEQ multiplex PCR, the TCRdb table keeps only in-frame clones and is missing some. The sample records 100,000 to 150,000 clones, roughly 90% being singletons. The germline V gene has CDR1 SGHNT and CDR2 YYREEE (reference sequence). J lost 5 bases, V lost 4 bases, and 4 bases had no gene match. CDR3 length equals 14 residues. Input material: PBMCs or T cells enriched from blood (not recorded which). The V gene is TRBV5-4, the J gene TRBJ2-5, with TRBD2 matching over 11 bases. The receptor's source is a woman between 45 and 60 years old who had recovered from COVID-19. In DNA, the CDR3 is TGTGCCAGCAGCACACGGACTAGCGGGGAGACCCAGTACTTC. Protein product: CASSTRTSGETQYF. Variable domain in full (rest from reference TRBV5-4 and TRBJ2-5): ETGVTQSPTHLIKTRGQQVTLRCSSQSGHNTVSWYQQALGQGPQFIFQYYREEENGRGNFPPRFSGLQFPNYSSELNVNALELDDSALYLCASSTRTSGETQYFGPGTRLLVL.